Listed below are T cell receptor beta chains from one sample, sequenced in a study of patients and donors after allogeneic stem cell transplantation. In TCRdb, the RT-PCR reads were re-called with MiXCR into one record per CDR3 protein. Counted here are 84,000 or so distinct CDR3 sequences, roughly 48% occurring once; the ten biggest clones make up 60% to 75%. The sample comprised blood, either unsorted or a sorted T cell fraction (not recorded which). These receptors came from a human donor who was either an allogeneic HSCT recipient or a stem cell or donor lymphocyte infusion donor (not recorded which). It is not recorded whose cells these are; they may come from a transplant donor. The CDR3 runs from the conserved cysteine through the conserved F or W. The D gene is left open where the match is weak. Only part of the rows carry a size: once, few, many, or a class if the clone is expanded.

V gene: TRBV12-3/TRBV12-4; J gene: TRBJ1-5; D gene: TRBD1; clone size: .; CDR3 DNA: TGTGCCAGCAGTCCCCGGGGACAGGGAAGCAATCAGCCCCAGCATTTT; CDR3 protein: CASSPRGQGSNQPQHF
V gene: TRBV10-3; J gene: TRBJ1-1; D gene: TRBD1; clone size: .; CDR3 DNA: TGTGCCATCAGAGACAGGGGGCTTGTTAGCACTGAAGCTTTCTTT; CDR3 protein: CAIRDRGLVSTEAFF
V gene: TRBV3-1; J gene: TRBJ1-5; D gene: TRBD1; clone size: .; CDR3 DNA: TGTGCCAGCAGCCAAGACCTGACAGGGGGCGGTAGCAATCAGCCCCAGCATTTT; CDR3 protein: CASSQDLTGGGSNQPQHF
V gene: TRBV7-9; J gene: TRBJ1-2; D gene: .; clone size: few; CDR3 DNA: TGTGCCAGCAGCTTAAATTCAGCTAACTATGGCTACACCTTC; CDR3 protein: CASSLNSANYGYTF
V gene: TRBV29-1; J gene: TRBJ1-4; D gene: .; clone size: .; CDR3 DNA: TGCAGCGGGGTAGACCCTTATAATGAAAAACTGTTTTTT; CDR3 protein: CSGVDPYNEKLFF
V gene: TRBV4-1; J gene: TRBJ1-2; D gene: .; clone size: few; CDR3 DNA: TGCGCCAGCAGCCAAGTCTCGCGGACAGATTTCCCTAACTATGGCTACACCTTC; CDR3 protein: CASSQVSRTDFPNYGYTF
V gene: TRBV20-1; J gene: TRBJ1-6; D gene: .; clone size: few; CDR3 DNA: TGCAGTGCTAGAGTAGTCGCGAATTCACCCCTCCACTTT; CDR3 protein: CSARVVANSPLHF
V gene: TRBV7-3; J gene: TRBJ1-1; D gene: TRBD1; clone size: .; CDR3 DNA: TGTGCCAGCAGCTTAAGACAGGGGCACACTGAAGCTTTCTTT; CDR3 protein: CASSLRQGHTEAFF
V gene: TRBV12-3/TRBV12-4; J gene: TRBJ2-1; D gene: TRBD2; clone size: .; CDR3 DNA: TGTGCCAGCAGTCTCGGACTAGCGGGAACTGCGCAGTTCTTC; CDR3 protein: CASSLGLAGTAQFF
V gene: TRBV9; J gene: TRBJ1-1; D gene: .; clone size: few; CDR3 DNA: TGTGCCAGCAGCGGCATTTCAAGGAACACTGAAGCTTTCTTT; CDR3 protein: CASSGISRNTEAFF
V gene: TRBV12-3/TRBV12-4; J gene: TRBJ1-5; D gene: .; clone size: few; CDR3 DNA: TGTGCCAGCAGTTCAGAGGTTTATCAGCCCCAGCATTTT; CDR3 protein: CASSSEVYQPQHF
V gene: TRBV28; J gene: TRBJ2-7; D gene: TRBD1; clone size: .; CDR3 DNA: TGTGCCAGCAGTCCGGGACAGACATACGAGCAGTACTTC; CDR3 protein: CASSPGQTYEQYF
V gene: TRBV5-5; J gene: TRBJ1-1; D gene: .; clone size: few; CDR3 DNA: TGTGCCAGCAGCCCCCAGGACCACACAGGAGCTTTCTTT; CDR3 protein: CASSPQDHTGAFF
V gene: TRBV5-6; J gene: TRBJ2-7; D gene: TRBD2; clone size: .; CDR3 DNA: TGTGCCAGCAGCCCTTCCTATAGCGGGAGATTGACCTACGAGCAGTACTTC; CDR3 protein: CASSPSYSGRLTYEQYF
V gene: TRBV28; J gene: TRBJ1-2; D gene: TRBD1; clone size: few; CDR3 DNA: TGTGCCAGCAGCTTCTACAGGGGAGCCTATGGCTACACCTTC; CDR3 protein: CASSFYRGAYGYTF
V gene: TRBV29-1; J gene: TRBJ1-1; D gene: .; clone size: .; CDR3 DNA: TGCAGCGTTGAAGAAGGGGTGAACACTGAAGCTTTCTTT; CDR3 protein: CSVEEGVNTEAFF
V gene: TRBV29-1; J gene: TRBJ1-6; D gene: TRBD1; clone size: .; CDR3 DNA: TGCAGCGTTGAAACAGGGGATGGGTCACCCCTCCACTTT; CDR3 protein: CSVETGDGSPLHF
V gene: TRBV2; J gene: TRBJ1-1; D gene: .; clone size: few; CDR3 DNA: TGTGCCAGCAGTGAAGAGGCAGGGAACACTGAAGCTTTCTTT; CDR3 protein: CASSEEAGNTEAFF
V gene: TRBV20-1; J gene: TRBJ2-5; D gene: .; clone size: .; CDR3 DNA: TGCAGTGCTAGCAGGGGTTCGATGGAGACCCAGTACTTC; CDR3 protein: CSASRGSMETQYF
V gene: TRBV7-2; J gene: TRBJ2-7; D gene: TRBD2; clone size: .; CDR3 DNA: TGTGCCAGCAGCACGCTAGCGGTCGAGCAGTACTTC; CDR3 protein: CASSTLAVEQYF
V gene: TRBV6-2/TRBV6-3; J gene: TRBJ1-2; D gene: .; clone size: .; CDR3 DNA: TGTGCCAGCAGTTCGGGACTGCAGAGGTTCTATGGCTACACCTTC; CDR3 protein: CASSSGLQRFYGYTF
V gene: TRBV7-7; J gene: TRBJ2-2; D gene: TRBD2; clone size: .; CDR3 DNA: TGTGCTAGCAGCTTAGCGGGAGGGCCTAACGGGGAGCTGTTTTTT; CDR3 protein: CASSLAGGPNGELFF
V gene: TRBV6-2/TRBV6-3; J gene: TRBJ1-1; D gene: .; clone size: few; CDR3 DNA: TGTGCCAGCAGCCCCCTTCCCACTGAAGCTTTCTTT; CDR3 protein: CASSPLPTEAFF
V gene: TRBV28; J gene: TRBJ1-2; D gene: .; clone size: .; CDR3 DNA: TGTGCCAGCAGGGGAGACAGGAGCCCCTTTCTTAGCGGCTACACCTTC; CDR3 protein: CASRGDRSPFLSGYTF
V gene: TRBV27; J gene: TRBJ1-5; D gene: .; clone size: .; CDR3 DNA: TGTGCCAGCGGCAGAAGTAGCAATCAGCCCCAGCATTTT; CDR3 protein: CASGRSSNQPQHF
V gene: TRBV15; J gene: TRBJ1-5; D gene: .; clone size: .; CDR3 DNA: TGTGCCACCAGCTCGGACGTTTATCAGCCCCAGCATTTT; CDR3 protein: CATSSDVYQPQHF
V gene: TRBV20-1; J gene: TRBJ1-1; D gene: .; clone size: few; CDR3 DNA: TGCAGTGCTGGGAACCAGGGGCTGGAGGCTTTCTTT; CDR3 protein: CSAGNQGLEAFF
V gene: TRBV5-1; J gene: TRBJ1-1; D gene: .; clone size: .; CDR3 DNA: TGCGCCAGCAGCGCAGGGGAGGCTGAAGCTTTCTTT; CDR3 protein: CASSAGEAEAFF